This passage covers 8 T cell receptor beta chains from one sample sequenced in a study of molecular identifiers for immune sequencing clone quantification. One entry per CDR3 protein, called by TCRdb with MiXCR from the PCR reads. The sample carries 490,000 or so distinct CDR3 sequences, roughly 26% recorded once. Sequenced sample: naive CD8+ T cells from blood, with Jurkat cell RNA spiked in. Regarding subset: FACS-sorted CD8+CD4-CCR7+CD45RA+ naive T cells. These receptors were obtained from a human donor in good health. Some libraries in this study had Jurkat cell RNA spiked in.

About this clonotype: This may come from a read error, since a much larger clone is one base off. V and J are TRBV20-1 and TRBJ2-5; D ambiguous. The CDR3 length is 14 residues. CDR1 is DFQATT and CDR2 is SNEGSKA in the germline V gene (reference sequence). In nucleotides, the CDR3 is TGCAGTGCTGGCTCGACCGACTTTCAAGAGCCCCAGTACTTC. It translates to CSAGSTDFQEPQYF.

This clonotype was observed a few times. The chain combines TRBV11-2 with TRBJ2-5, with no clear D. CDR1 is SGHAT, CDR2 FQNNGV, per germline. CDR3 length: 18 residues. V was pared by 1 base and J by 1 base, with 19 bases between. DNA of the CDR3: TGTGCCAGCAGCTTAGGAATCGATAACCAAGATAGCCAAGAGACCCAGTACTTC. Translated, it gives CASSLGIDNQDSQETQYF.

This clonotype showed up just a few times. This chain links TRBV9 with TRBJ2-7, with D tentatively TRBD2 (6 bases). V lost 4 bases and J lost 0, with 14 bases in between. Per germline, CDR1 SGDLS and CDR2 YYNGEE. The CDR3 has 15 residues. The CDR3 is CASSQEGAVSYEQYF. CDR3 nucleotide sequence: TGTGCCAGCAGCCAGGAGGGCGCAGTCTCCTACGAGCAGTACTTC.

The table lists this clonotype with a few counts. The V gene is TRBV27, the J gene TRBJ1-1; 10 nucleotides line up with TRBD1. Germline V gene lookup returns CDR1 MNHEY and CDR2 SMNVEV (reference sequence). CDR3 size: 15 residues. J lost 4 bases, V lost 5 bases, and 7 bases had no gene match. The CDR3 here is CASSHPGQGITEAFF. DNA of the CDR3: TGTGCCAGCAGTCACCCGGGACAGGGGATCACTGAAGCTTTCTTT.

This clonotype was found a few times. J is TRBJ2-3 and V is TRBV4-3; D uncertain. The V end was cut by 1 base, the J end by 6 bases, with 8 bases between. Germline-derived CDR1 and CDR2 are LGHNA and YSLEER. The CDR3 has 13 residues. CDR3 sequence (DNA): TGCGCCAGCAGCCAAGGCTCTAGGGATACGCAGTATTTT. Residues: CASSQGSRDTQYF.

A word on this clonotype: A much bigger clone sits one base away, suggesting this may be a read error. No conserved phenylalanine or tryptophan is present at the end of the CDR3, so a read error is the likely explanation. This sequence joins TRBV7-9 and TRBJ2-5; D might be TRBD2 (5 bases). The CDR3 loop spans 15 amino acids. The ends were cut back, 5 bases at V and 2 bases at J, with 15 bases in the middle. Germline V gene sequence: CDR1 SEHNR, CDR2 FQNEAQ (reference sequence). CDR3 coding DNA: TGTGCCAGCAGCCCCCTCCTCGGGGTTCAAGAGACCCAGTACCTC. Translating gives CASSPLLGVQETQYL.

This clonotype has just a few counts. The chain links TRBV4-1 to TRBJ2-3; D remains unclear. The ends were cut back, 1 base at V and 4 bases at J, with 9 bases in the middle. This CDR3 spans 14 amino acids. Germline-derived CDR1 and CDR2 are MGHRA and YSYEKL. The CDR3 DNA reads TGCGCCAGCAGCCAAGCTGTCGCGCCAGATACGCAGTATTTT. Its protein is CASSQAVAPDTQYF.

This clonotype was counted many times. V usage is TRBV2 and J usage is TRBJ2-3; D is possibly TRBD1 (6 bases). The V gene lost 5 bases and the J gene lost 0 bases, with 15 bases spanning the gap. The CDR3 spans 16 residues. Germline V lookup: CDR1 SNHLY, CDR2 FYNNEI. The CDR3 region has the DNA TGTGCCAGCAGTACTCCACAGGGATCTAGCACAGATACGCAGTATTTT. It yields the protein CASSTPQGSSTDTQYF.